The 11 T cell receptor beta chains listed next were all sequenced from one sample in a study of T cell repertoires in cytomegalovirus infection. TCRdb analysed the reads with MiXCR anew, one entry per CDR3 protein. Here the sample spans hundreds of thousands of distinct CDR3 sequences, approximately 11% being singletons. The sequenced material came from PBMCs. These receptors came from a human donor in good health (CMV status not recorded). Some clones in this sample may be carry-over from other donors' samples.

This clonotype was found many times. The chain joins TRBV11-2 to TRBJ1-2, with D possibly being TRBD1 (5 bases). The CDR3 extends over 14 amino acids. Trimming cost V 3 bases and J 5 bases, with 13 bases left between them. Germline CDR1 and CDR2: SGHAT and FQNNGV. The CDR3 loop reads CASSFSRGAYGYTF. CDR3 nucleotide sequence: TGTGCCAGCAGCTTCTCTAGGGGCGCTTATGGCTACACCTTC.

This clonotype was recorded at least ten times. The chain uses TRBV29-1 and TRBJ1-4; D is perhaps TRBD1 (5 bases). There are 15 residues in the CDR3. Germline V gene sequence: CDR1 SQVTM, CDR2 ANQGSEA. The V and J ends lost 6 bases and 5 bases respectively, with 19 bases between them. The CDR3 coding sequence is TGCAGCGTCCCCGGGACCGCCTTGGGCAATGAAAAACTGTTTTTT. This translates into CSVPGTALGNEKLFF.

This clonotype was recorded many times. The chain recombines TRBV7-8 with TRBJ1-1; D is unclear. CDR1 and CDR2 from the germline V gene are SGHVS and FQNEAQ. The CDR3 runs 14 residues. The V gene lost 1 base and the J gene lost 4 bases, with 10 bases spanning the gap. This chain's CDR3 is CASSLESWSTEAFF. CDR3 in DNA: TGTGCCAGCAGCTTAGAGTCGTGGAGCACTGAAGCTTTCTTT. Full variable domain (rest looked up from reference TRBV7-8 and TRBJ1-1): GAGVSQSPRYKVAKRGQDVALRCDPISGHVSLFWYQQALGQGPEFLTYFQNEAQLDKSGLPSDRFFAERPEGSVSTLKIQRTQQEDSAVYLCASSLESWSTEAFFGQGTRLTVV.

There are many counts of this clonotype. The V call is TRBV7-8, the J call TRBJ2-7, with 8 nucleotides matching TRBD1. V lost 0 bases to trimming and J lost 4 bases; unmatched junction nucleotides: 5. This CDR3 has 15 residues. CDR1 and CDR2 (germline): SGHVS, FQNEAQ. CDR3 bases: TGTGCCAGCAGCTTAGCGATACGGACAGGGTACGAGCAGTACTTC. Translation gives CASSLAIRTGYEQYF.

This clonotype was seen repeatedly, ten times or more. The chain employs TRBV19 and TRBJ1-5, with 7 nucleotides matching TRBD1. The CDR3 is 14 amino acids. Germline CDR1 is LNHDA and CDR2 is SQIVND (reference sequence). V dropped 5 bases and J dropped 3; count of bases not matched to a gene: 4. CDR3 amino acids: CASSRDRYNQPQHF. In DNA form, the CDR3 reads TGTGCCAGTAGTCGGGACAGATACAATCAGCCCCAGCATTTT.

This clonotype showed up just a few times. The V gene is TRBV7-9, the J gene TRBJ1-2; 8 bases map to TRBD1. In germline, CDR1 is SEHNR, CDR2 FQNEAQ (reference sequence). J gave up 3 bases and V 7 bases, and 16 bases lay outside the gene matches. The CDR3 consists of 17 residues. In DNA form, the CDR3 reads TGTGCCAGCAATTATTTCAGGGGGCCCACCGAGGACTATGGCTACACCTTC. Protein product: CASNYFRGPTEDYGYTF. Based on the CDR3 plus reference TRBV7-9 and TRBJ1-2, the full variable domain is DTGVSQNPRHKITKRGQNVTFRCDPISEHNRLYWYRQTLGQGPEFLTYFQNEAQLEKSRLLSDRFSAERPKGSFSTLEIQRTEQGDSAMYLCASNYFRGPTEDYGYTFGSGTRLTVV.

This clonotype was found a few times. The genes are TRBV5-6 and TRBJ2-7; tentative D call: TRBD2 (5 bases). Germline lookup yields CDR1 SGHDT and CDR2 YYEEEE. CDR3 size: 16 residues. Trimming took 4 bases from V and 2 from J, leaving 19 bases between them. The CDR3 loop reads CASSLDGREPAYEQYF. The CDR3 nucleotides are TGTGCCAGCAGCCTGGACGGCCGGGAACCAGCCTACGAGCAGTACTTC.

This clonotype was counted ten times or more. The chain combines TRBV5-6 with TRBJ2-7; 8 bases fit TRBD1. CDR3 size: 14 residues. CDR1 SGHDT and CDR2 YYEEEE come from the germline V gene. V shed 3 bases, J shed 5 bases, and the junction held 7 bases outside the gene matches. DNA of the CDR3: TGTGCCAGCAGCTACCGGGACAGGTTCCACGAGCAGTACTTC. This sequence encodes CASSYRDRFHEQYF.

This clonotype was detected ten times or more. The chain recombines TRBV12-3 or TRBV12-4 with TRBJ1-4, with D possibly TRBD1 on 6 matching bases. The V end was cut by 6 bases, the J end by 0 bases, with 11 bases between. The CDR3 is made up of 15 amino acids. This CDR3 is CASRQGKATNEKLFF. The CDR3 coding sequence is TGTGCCAGCAGGCAGGGGAAGGCAACTAATGAAAAACTGTTTTTT.

The table lists this clonotype with many counts. The chain combines TRBV6-1 with TRBJ2-5; TRBD2 matches 9 bases. V was clipped by 2 bases and J by 4 bases; unmatched bases: 11. Germline V gene data show CDR1 as MNHNS and CDR2 as SASEGT. This CDR3 is 17 amino acids long. The CDR3 nucleotides are TGTGCCAGCAGTGAAAGGTCGCGGGGGGGCCTCTCAGAGACCCAGTACTTC. The encoded protein is CASSERSRGGLSETQYF.

This clonotype was counted ten times or more. The rearrangement uses TRBV6-1 and TRBJ1-1; D unclear. V lost 3 bases, J lost 0 bases, and 17 bases lay in between. Looked up from germline, CDR1 is MNHNS and CDR2 is SASEGT. The CDR3 spans 17 residues. CDR3: CASSEVQNLIMNTEAFF. The CDR3 nucleotides read TGTGCCAGCAGTGAGGTACAGAACTTGATTATGAACACTGAAGCTTTCTTT.